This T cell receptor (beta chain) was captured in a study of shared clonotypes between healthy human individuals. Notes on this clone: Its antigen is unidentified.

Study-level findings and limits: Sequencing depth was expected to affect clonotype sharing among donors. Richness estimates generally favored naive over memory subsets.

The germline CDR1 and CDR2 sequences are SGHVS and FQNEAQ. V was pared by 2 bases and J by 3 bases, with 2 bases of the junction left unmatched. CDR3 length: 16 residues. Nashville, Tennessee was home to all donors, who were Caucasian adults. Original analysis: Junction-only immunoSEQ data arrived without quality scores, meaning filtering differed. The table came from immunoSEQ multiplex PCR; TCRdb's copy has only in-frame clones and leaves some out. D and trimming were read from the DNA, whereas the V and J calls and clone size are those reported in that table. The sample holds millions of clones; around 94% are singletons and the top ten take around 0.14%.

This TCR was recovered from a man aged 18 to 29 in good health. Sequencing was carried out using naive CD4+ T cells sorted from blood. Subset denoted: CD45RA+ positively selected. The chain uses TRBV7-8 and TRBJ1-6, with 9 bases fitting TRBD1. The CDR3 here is CASSLSDRGYNSPLHF. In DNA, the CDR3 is TGTGCCAGCAGCTTATCGGACAGGGGCTATAATTCACCCCTCCACTTT.